At least ten counts were recorded for the clone carrying this T cell receptor beta chain. Its matching antigen is unknown. This CDR3 region has 15 residues. Deletions cut 1 base from V and 1 base from J, with 9 bases between. The V gene's germline CDR1 is SGHVS and CDR2 FNYEAQ. These data originate in a study of human T cells and chemical hapten exposure. Documented time point: patch test 1, 2 weeks after DPC sensitization. Treatment: therapeutic diphenylcyclopropenone sensitization with weekly scalp DPC. Alopecia patients, 18 to 70 years old and DPC-suitable, served as donors. Unseparated into fractions, whole blood served as the source from which total RNA was extracted. TCRdb ran MiXCR on the RACE reads and lists one entry per CDR3 protein. The data hold 300,000 to 450,000 distinct CDR3 sequences, with approximately 5.1% observed a single time. Study results and limitations: Controls formed significantly fewer large CDR3 similarity clusters than expanded TCRs did. PT1 expanded TCR counts correlated positively with patch test score.

The source is a woman aged 50 to 60 with alopecia areata. Some clones in this sample may be carry-over from other donors' samples. The genes are TRBV7-6 and TRBJ2-3; weak D call: TRBD2 (6 bases). The specimen was whole blood, collected in connection with sensitization to the hapten diphenylcyclopropenone (DPC). Here the CDR3 reads CASSLVQRGTDTQYF. The CDR3 DNA is TGTGCCAGCAGCTTAGTCCAGCGGGGCACAGATACGCAGTATTTT.